A selection of T cell receptor beta chains follows, all from one sample in a study of shared clonotypes between healthy human individuals. Profiled with immunoSEQ multiplex PCR; TCRdb holds only in-frame clones, not every one. The sample has around 940,000 clones, 70% to 85% seen once. Source material: memory CD4+ T cells sorted from blood. These receptors came from a man younger than 35 in good health. Each CDR3 is given with its conserved first and last residue.

13 | TRBJ2-7 | TRBV10-3 | CASAGTVIYEQYF
13 | TRBJ1-2 | TRBV2 | CASNLRQGSGYTF
13 | TRBJ1-5 | TRBV6-1 | CASGGARNQPQHF
17 | TRBJ1-6 | TRBV5-6 | CASSFGAQSSYNSPLHF
15 | TRBJ1-2 | TRBV11-2 | CASSFGTGVNCGYTF
11 | TRBJ1-1 | TRBV28 | CASSGSLEAFF
14 | TRBJ1-6 | TRBV6-1 | CASRGDGGGSPLHF
13 | TRBJ1-1 | TRBV5-1 | CASSLLSGPEAFF
15 | TRBJ2-7 | TRBV18 | CASSQGATDSYEQYF
14 | TRBJ1-4 | TRBV7-9 | CASSLEVLNEKLFF
13 | TRBJ2-1 | TRBV4-1 | CASSSLAYNEQFF
15 | TRBJ2-3 | TRBV18 | CASSSDPWFTDTQYF
13 | TRBJ1-3 | TRBV14 | CASSQDGGNTIYF
13 | TRBJ2-5 | TRBV11-2 | CASSLGGGETQYF
14 | TRBJ1-1 | TRBV27 | CASSFDRENTEAFF
14 | TRBJ2-3 | TRBV5-4 | CALRPTLGADTQYF
16 | TRBJ1-2 | TRBV7-2 | CASSQPGQLRNYGYTF
15 | TRBJ2-5 | TRBV6-1 | CASSEALAAQETQYF
15 | TRBJ2-7 | TRBV19 | CASSIRSETFYEQYF
14 | TRBJ2-5 | TRBV5-1 | CASSDGRSSKTQYF